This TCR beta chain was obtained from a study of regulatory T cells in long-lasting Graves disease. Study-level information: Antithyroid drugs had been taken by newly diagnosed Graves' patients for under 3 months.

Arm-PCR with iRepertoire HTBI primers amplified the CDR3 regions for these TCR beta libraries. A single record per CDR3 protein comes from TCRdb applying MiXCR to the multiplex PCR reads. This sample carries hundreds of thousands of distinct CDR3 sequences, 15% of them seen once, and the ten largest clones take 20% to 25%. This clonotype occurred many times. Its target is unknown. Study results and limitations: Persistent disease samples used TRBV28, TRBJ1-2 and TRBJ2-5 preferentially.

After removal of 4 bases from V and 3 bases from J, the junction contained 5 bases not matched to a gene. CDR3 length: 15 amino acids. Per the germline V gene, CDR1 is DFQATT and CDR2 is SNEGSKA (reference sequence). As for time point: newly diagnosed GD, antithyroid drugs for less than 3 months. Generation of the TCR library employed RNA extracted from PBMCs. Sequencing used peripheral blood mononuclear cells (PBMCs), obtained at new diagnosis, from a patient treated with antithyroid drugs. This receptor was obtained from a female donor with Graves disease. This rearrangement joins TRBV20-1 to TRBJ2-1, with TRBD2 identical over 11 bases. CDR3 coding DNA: TGCAGTGCTACCTTAGCGGGAGGGAGCTACAATGAGCAGTTCTTC. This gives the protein CSATLAGGSYNEQFF.